The subject of this entry is one T cell receptor beta chain. This entry is derived from a study of blood T cell repertoires in COVID-19. Turning to the study itself: In each case, the material was cDNA or gDNA derived from T cells, B-cell-depleted T cells, or PBMCs.

CDR3 length: 16 amino acids. Germline CDR1 and CDR2: KGHSH and LQKENI. After removal of 2 bases from V and 8 bases from J, the junction contained 7 bases not matched to a gene. Authors' processing steps: Estimates of nucleated cell counts were drawn from the amplification of reference gene primers. Sequenced by immunoSEQ multiplex PCR; TCRdb stores in-frame clones only, minus some. Clone size and V and J calls were adopted from that table, with D and trimming inferred from the DNA. This sample has around 110,000 clones, with 60% to 85% found just once. The material sequenced was peripheral blood. The gene calls are TRBV18 and TRBJ1-6; 9 bases fit TRBD1. This receptor was identified in a man at least 80 years old with COVID-19, enrolled during active disease. The CDR3 protein is CASSPWRDRGDSPLHF. The CDR3, as DNA: TGTGCCAGCTCACCATGGCGTGACAGGGGGGATTCACCCCTCCACTTT.